These T cell receptor beta chains were read from a single sample in a study of glioma-infiltrating T cells. TCRdb ran MiXCR on the multiplex PCR reads and lists one entry per CDR3 protein. Among about 130,000 distinct CDR3 sequences listed, approximately 25% were seen once. Sequenced sample: glioma tissue, nonneoplastic brain tissue, or PBMCs (not recorded which). The receptors originated from a human donor with low-grade glioma or glioblastoma, undergoing nonglioma brain surgery, or in good health (not recorded which). The CDR3 runs from the conserved cysteine through the conserved F or W. D genes are given only for firm matches. Expanded clones are given a class, and other clones once, few, many or no size at all.

J gene,clone size,CDR3 length,D gene,V gene,CDR3 protein,CDR3 DNA
TRBJ2-7,NA,16,TRBD2,TRBV19,CASSIWASGTSYEQYF,TGTGCCAGTAGTATCTGGGCTAGCGGAACCTCCTACGAGCAGTACTTC
TRBJ2-3,few,15,NA,TRBV4-1,CASSRSWGSTDTQYF,TGCGCCAGCAGCCGTTCGTGGGGTAGCACAGATACGCAGTATTTT
TRBJ2-1,NA,15,TRBD2,TRBV12-3/TRBV12-4,CASSITETSLDEQFF,TGTGCCAGCAGTATCACCGAGACTAGCCTCGATGAGCAGTTCTTC
TRBJ2-3,many,14,NA,TRBV7-2,CASSLDTFTDTQYF,TGTGCCAGCAGCTTGGACACGTTCACAGATACGCAGTATTTT
TRBJ2-1,many,15,TRBD2,TRBV19,CASRRTSVAGNEQFF,TGTGCCAGTAGGCGGACTAGCGTGGCGGGAAATGAGCAGTTCTTC
TRBJ2-5,NA,14,TRBD1,TRBV5-4,CASSSRQGAETQYF,TGTGCCAGCAGCTCTCGACAGGGGGCAGAGACCCAGTACTTC
TRBJ2-1,many,15,NA,TRBV4-1,CASSPPLALEGEQFF,TGCGCCAGCAGCCCCCCGCTAGCGCTAGAGGGTGAGCAGTTCTTC
TRBJ1-1,many,14,NA,TRBV19,CASSIGLESTEAFF,TGTGCCAGTAGTATAGGGTTGGAAAGCACTGAAGCTTTCTTT
TRBJ2-1,many,14,NA,TRBV28,CASSSLRGYNEQFF,TGTGCCAGCAGTTCGCTACGGGGGTACAATGAGCAGTTCTTC
TRBJ2-7,many,13,TRBD2,TRBV6-1,CASRGGPLNEQYF,TGTGCCAGCCGGGGAGGGCCGCTGAACGAGCAGTACTTC
TRBJ2-2,many,14,NA,TRBV27,CASSFGEGTGELFF,TGTGCCAGCAGTTTTGGGGAAGGGACCGGGGAGCTGTTTTTT
TRBJ2-3,many,14,TRBD2,TRBV19,CASSKQRDTDTQYF,TGTGCCAGTAGTAAGCAGCGGGACACAGATACGCAGTATTTT
TRBJ1-1,NA,13,NA,TRBV5-4,CASSLVGATEAFF,TGTGCCAGCAGCTTGGTGGGGGCCACTGAAGCTTTCTTT
TRBJ2-3,many,13,TRBD1,TRBV20-1,CSARDSNTDTQYF,TGCAGTGCAAGGGACAGCAACACAGATACGCAGTATTTT
TRBJ2-5,many,14,NA,TRBV6-1,CASSSRTERETQYF,TGTGCCAGCAGTTCCAGGACAGAAAGAGAGACCCAGTACTTC
TRBJ2-7,many,15,NA,TRBV3-1,CASSQASASSYEQYF,TGTGCCAGCAGCCAAGCTAGCGCAAGTTCCTACGAGCAGTACTTC
TRBJ2-5,NA,17,TRBD2,TRBV3-1,CASSQEVASGKSETQYF,TGTGCCAGCAGCCAAGAAGTAGCTAGCGGGAAGAGTGAGACCCAGTACTTC
TRBJ2-7,many,15,TRBD2,TRBV20-1,CSARAGGSSGYEQYF,TGCAGTGCTAGAGCGGGGGGGTCTAGTGGCTACGAGCAGTACTTC
TRBJ2-7,NA,15,NA,TRBV10-3,CAISGLGGSSYEQYF,TGTGCCATCAGTGGATTGGGGGGAAGCTCCTACGAGCAGTACTTC
TRBJ2-1,few,15,TRBD2,TRBV7-3,CASSSGTSSYNEQFF,TGTGCCAGCAGTTCCGGGACTAGTTCCTACAATGAGCAGTTCTTC